Below, 19 T cell receptor beta chains from the same sample are listed, as sequenced in a study of STAT5B mutations in CD4+ large granular lymphocyte leukemia. Here immunoSEQ multiplex PCR was the method, and the copy in TCRdb shows in-frame clones only, minus some. Counted here are around 10,000 clones, around 85% occurring once; the ten biggest clones make up about 72%. Input material: PBMCs. All receptors derive from a man aged 55 to 70 with CD4+ T-cell large granular lymphocyte leukemia.

The chain couples TRBV28 to TRBJ2-7; TRBD2 aligns across 8 bases. The J segment lost 4 bases and the V segment lost 10 bases, leaving 15 bases of the junction unmatched. Germline CDR1 reads MDHEN; CDR2 reads SYDVKM. The CDR3 consists of 15 residues. CDR3 sequence: CAISLAREVGYEQYF. CDR3 DNA: TGTGCCATCTCCCTGGCGCGGGAGGTGGGGTACGAGCAGTACTTC.

The rearrangement links TRBV27 to TRBJ2-7; perhaps TRBD1 as D (6 bases). The CDR3 loop spans 16 amino acids. The germline gives CDR1 MNHEY, CDR2 SMNVEV (reference sequence). V was pared by 0 bases and J by 4 bases, with 16 bases between. The CDR3 sequence is CASSLSILGQFYEQYF. The CDR3 DNA is TGTGCCAGCAGTTTATCGATCCTGGGACAATTTTACGAGCAGTACTTC.

The chain joins TRBV7-7 to TRBJ2-7; D unclear. The CDR3 consists of 13 residues. Looked up from germline, CDR1 is SSHAT and CDR2 is FNYEAQ (reference sequence). V was trimmed by 3 bases and J by 3 bases, leaving 9 bases between them. CDR3 coding DNA: TGTGCCAGCAGCTTTGACCTGGGCTACGAGCAGTACTTC. It is translated as CASSFDLGYEQYF. The full variable domain, with the rest looked up from reference TRBV7-7 and TRBJ2-7, is GAGVSQSPRYKVTKRGQDVTLRCDPISSHATLYWYQQALGQGPEFLTYFNYEAQPDKSGLPSDRFSAERPEGSISTLTIQRTEQRDSAMYRCASSFDLGYEQYFGPGTRLTVT.

The gene calls are TRBV12-5 and TRBJ2-3; weak D call: TRBD1 (6 bases). The CDR3 contains 16 residues. Per the germline V gene, CDR1 is LGHNT and CDR2 is FRNRAP. Trimming shortened V by 0 bases and J by 1 base, and 11 bases separated the two germline ends. As DNA, the CDR3 is TGTGCTAGTGGTTTGGTACAGGGTAGACGCACAGATACGCAGTATTTT. This encodes CASGLVQGRRTDTQYF.

This chain links TRBV28 with TRBJ1-5, with D uncertain. The CDR3 covers 12 residues. Between the trimmed V and J ends, which lost 5 bases and 1 base, there was a span of 3 bases. The V gene's germline CDR1 is MDHEN and CDR2 SYDVKM. CDR3 in DNA: TGTGCCAGCAGTATCAGCAATCAGCCCCAGCATTTT. Translated, it gives CASSISNQPQHF.

This clone is judged medium-sized (0.01 to 0.1%). The DNA of the CDR3 is TGTGCCAGCAGCGAAATCCGGGACGGAGGACTCTGGACCTACGAGCAGTACTTC. It is translated as CASSEIRDGGLWTYEQYF. The chain is built from TRBV6-1 and TRBJ2-7, with D possibly being TRBD1 or TRBD2 (5 bases each). The V gene lost 6 bases and the J gene lost 2 bases, with 26 bases spanning the gap. Germline values: CDR1 MNHNS, CDR2 SASEGT. The CDR3 has 18 residues.

The chain carries TRBV25-1 and TRBJ2-7; D not resolved. V was clipped by 3 bases and J by 1 base, with 10 bases between them. The CDR3 length is 14 residues. The germline gives CDR1 MGHDK, CDR2 SYGVNS. The CDR3 spells CASSDGGVSYEQYF. DNA for the CDR3: TGTGCCAGCAGTGACGGTGGGGTTTCCTACGAGCAGTACTTC.

The chain employs TRBV7-2 and TRBJ2-1, with D possibly matching TRBD2 (5 bases). V was trimmed by 6 bases and J by 5 bases, leaving 11 bases between them. The CDR3 totals 13 residues. Germline V CDR1 and CDR2: SGHTA, FQGNSA. The CDR3 bases are TGTGCCAGCAGTTCGGAGAGGGACAATGAGCAGTTCTTC. Translating gives CASSSERDNEQFF.

The V and J genes are TRBV7-8 and TRBJ2-7; 12 bases are a match to TRBD2. CDR1 and CDR2 (germline): SGHVS, FQNEAQ. The CDR3 loop spans 15 amino acids. J was trimmed by 7 bases and V by 2 bases; bases with no gene match: 6. The CDR3 nucleotides are TGTGCCAGCAGCTTACCCACTAGCGGGAGGTATGAGCAGTACTTC. This codes for CASSLPTSGRYEQYF.

This chain joins TRBV11-1 and TRBJ2-7; D is uncertain. This CDR3 contains 13 residues. V dropped 2 bases and J dropped 2 bases, with 7 bases sitting between them. Germline CDR1 is SGHAT and CDR2 is FQDESV (reference sequence). The CDR3 sequence: CASSLRDPYEQYF. CDR3 nucleotide sequence: TGTGCCAGCAGCTTACGCGATCCCTACGAGCAGTACTTC.

The chain joins TRBV7-9 to TRBJ2-5; D not certain. Germline CDR1 reads SEHNR; CDR2 reads FQNEAQ (reference sequence). Trimming removed 10 bases at V and 5 bases at J, with 14 bases between. The CDR3 is 12 amino acids. This chain's CDR3 is CAILGPGETQYF. CDR3 DNA sequence: TGTGCCATACTTGGGCCCGGGGAGACCCAGTACTTC.

The chain uses TRBV7-3 and TRBJ1-5; weak D call: TRBD1 (6 bases). The CDR3 has 17 residues. Germline V lookup: CDR1 SGHTA, CDR2 FQGTGA. V was trimmed by 0 bases and J by 1 base, leaving 13 bases between them. CDR3 coding DNA: TGTGCCAGCAGCTTAACGGGGGGGGACACCAGCAATCAGCCCCAGCATTTT. Its protein product is CASSLTGGDTSNQPQHF.

This chain connects TRBV28 to TRBJ2-2, with TRBD1 matching 9 bases. The CDR3 spans 14 residues. Germline trimming cut 6 bases from V and 5 bases from J; bases unmatched to any gene: 4. Germline CDR1 MDHEN, CDR2 SYDVKM. CDR3 protein: CASRDRGRTGELFF. The CDR3 DNA reads TGTGCCAGCAGAGACAGGGGGAGAACCGGGGAGCTGTTTTTT.

The CDR3: CASSRTRDGATNEKLFF. The DNA for the CDR3 is TGCGCCAGCAGCAGGACAAGGGACGGAGCAACTAATGAAAAACTGTTTTTT. This chain uses TRBV10-2 with TRBJ1-4, with D possibly matching TRBD1 (5 bases). CDR1 WSHSY and CDR2 SAAADI come from the germline V gene. V lost 6 bases, J lost 0 bases, and 17 bases lay in between. The CDR3 is 17 amino acids.

The table lists this clone with a few counts. The chain combines TRBV30 with TRBJ1-1; D remains unclear. The V and J ends lost 2 bases and 5 bases respectively, with 6 bases between them. CDR1 GTSNPN and CDR2 SVGIG come from the germline V gene (reference sequence). The CDR3 spans 11 residues. CDR3 amino acids: CAWSLGTEAFF. The DNA for the CDR3 is TGTGCCTGGAGTCTGGGAACTGAAGCTTTCTTT.

The chain recombines TRBV6-1 with TRBJ1-4; tentative D call: TRBD1 (5 bases). Germline CDR1 and CDR2: MNHNS and SASEGT. With 7 bases removed from V and 2 bases from J, the gap between germline ends came to 11 bases. This CDR3 has 14 residues. The CDR3 nucleotides are TGTGCCAGCATCTACCGGGGGACTAATGAAAAACTGTTTTTT. This sequence encodes CASIYRGTNEKLFF.

The rearrangement links TRBV18 to TRBJ1-4; the match to TRBD1 covers 9 bases. Unmatched junction bases numbered 6, after V lost 2 bases and J lost 2 bases. The length of the CDR3 is 17 residues. Germline CDR1 KGHSH, CDR2 LQKENI. As DNA, the CDR3 is TGTGCCAGCTCACCAAACAGGGGGCTGCCGACTAATGAAAAACTGTTTTTT. Protein product: CASSPNRGLPTNEKLFF.

The CDR3 protein is CASSKGTGSYEQYF. The CDR3 DNA follows: TGTGCCAGCAGCAAAGGAACAGGATCTTACGAGCAGTACTTC. V usage is TRBV21-1 and J usage is TRBJ2-7; the D segment call TRBD1 is taken from the table without a DNA check. TRBV21-1 is termed a pseudogene. This CDR3 has 14 residues.

V and J are TRBV4-3 and TRBJ2-2, with 7 nucleotides matching TRBD1. The V gene end was trimmed by 3 bases and the J gene end by 4 bases; junction bases not matched to a gene: 5. The CDR3 has 15 amino acids. Germline lookup yields CDR1 LGHNA and CDR2 YSLEER. CDR3 nucleotide sequence: TGCGCCAGCAGCCAGGGGGACAGACTCACCGGGGAGCTGTTTTTT. It encodes CASSQGDRLTGELFF.